Included here is one T cell receptor beta chain sequence, with context. This clone was picked up a small number of times. Its antigen is not yet known. One base away there is no much larger clone; base qualities are not given. This sample was included in a study of CD8+ T cells in alopecia areata (dated by TCRdb to 2016 to 2019). Turning to the overall study: Treated patients were enrolled in an open-label pilot trial of oral tofacitinib at 5 to 10 mg twice daily for moderate-to-severe alopecia areata. Tofacitinib was given for 6 to 18 months, followed by 6 months of follow-up off drug to assess delayed response and recurrence. To study T cell clonal expansion in alopecia areata, the researchers applied high-throughput TCRbeta sequencing to both the C3H/HeJ mouse model and human patients. In humans, TCRbeta sequencing was performed on scalp tissue and on sorted CD4+ and CD8+ peripheral blood T cells from healthy controls and from patients with patchy or totalis/universalis alopecia areata. Patients on tofacitinib were biopsied at baseline and after 4 and 24 weeks of treatment, and several of the patients also had a later scalp biopsy. Scalp clonality was compared across normal scalp (n=4), patchy alopecia areata scalp (n=8), and alopecia totalis/universalis scalp (n=8). RNA was obtained with the PAXgene miRNA kit for fixed scalp, the miRNeasy kit for PBMCs, and the RNeasy kit for mouse skin. TCRbeta CDR3 regions were amplified by immunoSEQ multiplex PCR using 35 Vbeta forward and 13 Jbeta reverse primers. Broad study findings and their caveats: Compared with mice, TCR sequences shared between patients were less clear, possibly partly because of HLA diversity across the patient population. Lesional scalp, especially in alopecia totalis/universalis, showed higher clonality and more expanded CD8+ clones than normal scalp, suggesting antigenic drive. Scalp TCR repertoire analysis is complicated because resident alphabeta T cells in normal human skin are also sequenced, whereas mouse skin is dominated by gammadelta T cells.

Libraries came from the immunoSEQ multiplex PCR assay. RNA was extracted from all samples and reverse transcribed into cDNA as template for TCR sequencing. First-strand cDNA was synthesized using SuperScript III with a 2:1 mix of oligo-dT and random hexamers. A synthetic immune receptor repertoire was used to measure amplification bias, and any remaining bias was corrected computationally. The paper's processing steps were these. After raw reads were preprocessed to remove errors, the CDR3 was defined following IMGT conventions as running from the conserved cysteine to phenylalanine. Clonality was calculated as 1 minus Shannon entropy normalized by log2 of the number of productive unique TCRs. CD4 or CD8 identity of scalp clones was inferred by cross-referencing scalp TCRbeta sequences with sorted blood CD4 and CD8 repertoires. Held by TCRdb, this immuneACCESS table contains in-frame sequences only and omits some clones. Under half of the omission traces to an unresolved V gene where checked; the cause of the rest is unknown. That table is the source of V, J and clone size, and D and trimming were worked out from the DNA. The sample contains about 140,000 clones, approximately 50% of them found a single time. Together, the top ten hold over 0.75% of the sample.

CDR3 length: 19 amino acids, cysteine to phenylalanine. Left in the record is the CDR3 DNA by itself, 57 bases read in frame from the first base. V and J are truncated by 1 base and 0 bases respectively, leaving an intervening sequence of 16 bases. Looking up the germline V gene yields CDR1 LGHNA and CDR2 YNFKEQ. This specimen's time point label, per the study, means: baseline before oral tofacitinib. Lesional scalp punch biopsies and peripheral blood were collected from alopecia areata patients. PBMCs were isolated by density centrifugation and stained for CD3, CD4 and CD8, after which CD4+ and CD8+ T cells were sorted on a FACSAria.

Recombination connected TRBV4-2 to TRBJ2-6; a tentative D match to TRBD2 spans 5 bases. The TCR sequence derives from a human donor with alopecia areata. The source was CD4+ T cells sorted from blood, collected at week 0. The sequenced DNA: TGTGCCAGCAGCCAAGGGGAGTGGAGAGGTTTCTCTGGGGCCAACGTCCTGACTTTC. It translates to CASSQGEWRGFSGANVLTF.